This T cell receptor beta chain was observed in a study of blood T cells in healthy people across ages. Around 9.4 milliliters was the volume of peripheral blood drawn from each donor. RNA extraction gave at least 5 micrograms of total RNA per sample. The second PCR ran about 6 to 11 cycles with a sample-barcoded 5' primer and J-beta primers. MiXCR, applied by TCRdb to the 5' RACE reads, yields one record per CDR3 protein. The table lists 800,000 or so distinct CDR3 sequences, about half of them singletons. About this clonotype: Its antigen is unidentified.

The CDR3 is 13 residues long. Trimming shortened V by 2 bases and J by 8 bases, and 12 bases separated the two germline ends. Study-level results: Naive T cell percentage strongly correlated with TCR beta diversity. Investigators viewed diversity estimates from one million T cells as underestimates, the study reported.

The J gene is TRBJ1-2, the V gene TRBV12-3 or TRBV12-4; D is ambiguous. The TCR comes from a man aged 80 or over in good health. Sequencing was done on a sample of blood. The CDR3 DNA reads TGTGCCAGCAGTTTAAGTGGCAGTCAAGGCTACACCTTC. Encoded protein: CASSLSGSQGYTF.